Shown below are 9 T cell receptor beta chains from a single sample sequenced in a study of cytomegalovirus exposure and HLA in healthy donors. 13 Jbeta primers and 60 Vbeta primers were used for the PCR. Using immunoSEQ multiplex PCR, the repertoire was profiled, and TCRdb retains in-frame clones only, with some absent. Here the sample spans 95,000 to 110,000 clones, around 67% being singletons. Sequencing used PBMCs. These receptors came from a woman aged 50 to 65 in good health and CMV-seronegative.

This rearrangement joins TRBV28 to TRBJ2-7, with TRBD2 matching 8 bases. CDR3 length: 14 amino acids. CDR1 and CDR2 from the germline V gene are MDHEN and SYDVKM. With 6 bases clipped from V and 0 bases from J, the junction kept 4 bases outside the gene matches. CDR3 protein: CASSRGGSSYEQYF. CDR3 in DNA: TGTGCCAGCAGCCGCGGGGGGAGCTCCTACGAGCAGTACTTC.

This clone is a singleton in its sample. Here the CDR3 reads CASSVGATGTGELFF. The CDR3 coding sequence is TGTGCCAGCAGTGTGGGGGCGACGGGCACCGGGGAGCTGTTTTTT. The chain is built from TRBV6-1 and TRBJ2-2, with D tentatively TRBD1 (6 bases). Germline V gene sequence: CDR1 MNHNS, CDR2 SASEGT. The CDR3 is 15 amino acids. V was pared by 4 bases and J by 4 bases, with 13 bases between.

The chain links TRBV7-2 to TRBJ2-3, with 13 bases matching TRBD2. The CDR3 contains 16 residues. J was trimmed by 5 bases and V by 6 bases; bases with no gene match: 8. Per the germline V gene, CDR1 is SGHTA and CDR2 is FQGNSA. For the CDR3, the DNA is TGTGCCAGCAGTCGAACTAGCGGGGGGGCCGGAGATACGCAGTATTTT. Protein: CASSRTSGGAGDTQYF.

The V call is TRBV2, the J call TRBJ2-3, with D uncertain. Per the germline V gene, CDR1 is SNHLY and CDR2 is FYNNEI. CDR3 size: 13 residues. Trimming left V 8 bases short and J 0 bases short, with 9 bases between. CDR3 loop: CASRLESTDTQYF. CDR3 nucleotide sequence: TGTGCCAGCCGTCTAGAGAGCACAGATACGCAGTATTTT.

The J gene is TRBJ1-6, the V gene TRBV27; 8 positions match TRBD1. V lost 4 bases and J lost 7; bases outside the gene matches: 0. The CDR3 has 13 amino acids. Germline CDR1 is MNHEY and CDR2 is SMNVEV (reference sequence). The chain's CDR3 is CASSWDRNSPLHF. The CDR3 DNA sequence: TGTGCCAGCAGTTGGGACAGGAATTCACCCCTCCACTTT.

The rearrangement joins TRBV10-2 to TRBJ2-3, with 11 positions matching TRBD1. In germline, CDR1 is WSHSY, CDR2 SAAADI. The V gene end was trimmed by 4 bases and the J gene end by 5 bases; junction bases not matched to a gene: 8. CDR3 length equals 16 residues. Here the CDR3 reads CASSGTGGAAGDTQYF. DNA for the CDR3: TGCGCCAGCAGTGGGACAGGGGGCGCAGCGGGAGATACGCAGTATTTT.

The CDR3 reads CASSPARGPPYEQYF. CDR3 DNA sequence: TGTGCCAGCTCACCCGCCAGGGGTCCCCCCTACGAGCAGTACTTC. The rearrangement joins TRBV18 to TRBJ2-7; tentative D call: TRBD1 (6 bases). Trimming shortened V by 3 bases and J by 2 bases, and 14 bases separated the two germline ends. The CDR3 has 15 amino acids. The V gene's germline CDR1 is KGHSH and CDR2 LQKENI.

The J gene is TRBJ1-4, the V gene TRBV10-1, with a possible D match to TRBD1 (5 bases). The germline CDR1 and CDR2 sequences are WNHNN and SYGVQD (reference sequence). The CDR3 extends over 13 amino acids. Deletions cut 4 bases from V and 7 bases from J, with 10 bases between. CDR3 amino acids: CASSGGAGEKLFF. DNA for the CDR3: TGCGCCAGCAGTGGCGGGGCCGGTGAAAAACTGTTTTTT.

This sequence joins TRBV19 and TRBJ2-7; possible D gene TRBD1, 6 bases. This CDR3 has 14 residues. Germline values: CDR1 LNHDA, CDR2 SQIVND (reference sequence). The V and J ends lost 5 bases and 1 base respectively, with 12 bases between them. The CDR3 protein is CASSPGTFSYEQYF. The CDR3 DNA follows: TGTGCCAGTAGTCCTGGGACATTTTCCTACGAGCAGTACTTC. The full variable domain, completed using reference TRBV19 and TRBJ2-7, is DGGITQSPKYLFRKEGQNVTLSCEQNLNHDAMYWYRQDPGQGLRLIYYSQIVNDFQKGDIAEGYSVSREKKESFPLTVTSAQKNPTAFYLCASSPGTFSYEQYFGPGTRLTVT.